What follows are 29 T cell receptor beta chains derived from one specimen sequenced in a study of cytomegalovirus exposure and HLA in healthy donors. PCR primers comprised 60 Vbeta and 13 Jbeta primers. Sequencing was performed with immunoSEQ multiplex PCR; in TCRdb, only in-frame clones are kept and a portion is missing. The table records 150,000 to 200,000 clones, 76% of them present only once. What was sequenced was PBMCs. The receptors were gathered from a male donor in good health and CMV-seronegative.

To note about this clone: The same CDR3 can be traced to other DNA sequences in this sample. The chain combines TRBV2 with TRBJ2-2; D perhaps matches TRBD1 (5 bases). The CDR3 is made up of 14 amino acids. V was cut by 7 bases and J by 6 bases, with 15 bases left in between. The V gene's germline CDR1 is SNHLY and CDR2 FYNNEI. The chain's CDR3 is CASKGQGAPGELFF. Here the CDR3 DNA reads TGTGCCAGCAAAGGACAAGGGGCCCCCGGGGAGCTGTTTTTT. The whole variable domain, remainder taken from reference TRBV2 and TRBJ2-2, is EPEVTQTPSHQVTQMGQEVILRCVPISNHLYFYWYRQILGQKVEFLVSFYNNEISEKSEIFDDQFSVERPDGSNFTLKIRSTKLEDSAMYFCASKGQGAPGELFFGEGSRLTVL.

This chain connects TRBV7-9 to TRBJ1-2; possible D gene TRBD1, 5 bases. Trimming removed 5 bases from V and 8 bases from J, with 15 bases in between. Germline loops: CDR1 SEHNR, CDR2 FQNEAQ (reference sequence). The CDR3 has 13 amino acids. The CDR3 loop reads CASSPRTGSGYTF. The DNA of the CDR3 is TGTGCCAGCAGCCCCCGCACAGGAAGCGGCTACACCTTC.

CDR3 in DNA: TGTGCCAGCAGCTTGACCCATATTCCGGGGGTTGGCTATGGCTACACCTTC. Its translation is CASSLTHIPGVGYGYTF. The V gene is TRBV5-5, the J gene TRBJ1-2, with D possibly matching TRBD1 (5 bases). V was pared by 1 base and J by 4 bases, with 20 bases between. CDR1 SGHKS and CDR2 YYEKEE come from the germline V gene (reference sequence). CDR3 size: 17 residues. Variable domain in full (rest from reference TRBV5-5 and TRBJ1-2): DAGVTQSPTHLIKTRGQQVTLRCSPISGHKSVSWYQQVLGQGPQFIFQYYEKEERGRGNFPDRFSARQFPNYSSELNVNALLLGDSALYLCASSLTHIPGVGYGYTFGSGTRLTVV.

This clone was seen more than once but under ten times. The V gene is TRBV2, the J gene TRBJ2-1; D is possibly TRBD2 (5 bases). CDR3 length: 15 residues. Trimming cost V 5 bases and J 7 bases, with 18 bases left between them. Germline V gene data show CDR1 as SNHLY and CDR2 as FYNNEI. The DNA of the CDR3 is TGTGCCAGCAGTATGACTAAGCGAGGGTGGAATGAGCAGTTCTTC. Its translation is CASSMTKRGWNEQFF.

V and J are TRBV5-1 and TRBJ2-7, with D perhaps TRBD1 (5 bases). The CDR3 has 16 amino acids. CDR1 is SGHRS and CDR2 is YFSETQ in the germline V gene. The germline V and J ends were trimmed by 3 bases and 4 bases, with 20 bases remaining between them. CDR3 nucleotide sequence: TGCGCCAGCAGCTCCTTAGGAGTCCAGGGTGGGTACGAGCAGTACTTC. Protein product: CASSSLGVQGGYEQYF.

The V gene is TRBV5-1, the J gene TRBJ2-2; 9 nucleotides match TRBD1. CDR3 length equals 16 residues. CDR1 is SGHRS and CDR2 is YFSETQ in the germline V gene. J was trimmed by 6 bases and V by 1 base; bases with no gene match: 7. CDR3 residues: CASSLLGTGIPGELFF. The CDR3 nucleotides read TGCGCCAGCAGCTTGTTGGGGACAGGGATCCCCGGGGAGCTGTTTTTT.

The chain employs TRBV28 and TRBJ1-2, with TRBD1 matching 7 bases. J lost 4 bases, V lost 6 bases, and 11 bases had no gene match. This CDR3 spans 15 amino acids. Germline lookup yields CDR1 MDHEN and CDR2 SYDVKM. The CDR3 DNA reads as TGTGCCAGCAGAGACTTGACAGGGCTGGTCTATGGCTACACCTTC. Translating it yields CASRDLTGLVYGYTF.

The chain carries TRBV27 and TRBJ2-7, with D maybe TRBD1 (6 bases). Germline CDR1 MNHEY, CDR2 SMNVEV (reference sequence). This CDR3 has 14 residues. Trimming pared 0 bases from V and 2 bases from J, leaving 8 bases between. DNA for the CDR3: TGTGCCAGCAGTTTATCGGGACATGCCTACGAGCAGTACTTC. Encoded protein: CASSLSGHAYEQYF.

This rearrangement joins TRBV5-1 to TRBJ2-2; the D gene is possibly TRBD1 (6 bases). Germline V gene sequence: CDR1 SGHRS, CDR2 YFSETQ. CDR3 length: 14 amino acids. The V gene lost 5 bases and the J gene lost 3 bases, with 11 bases spanning the gap. The CDR3: CASREQGDTGELFF. The CDR3 DNA follows: TGCGCCAGCAGGGAACAGGGCGACACCGGGGAGCTGTTTTTT.

The chain uses TRBV27 and TRBJ2-5, with 15 bases lining up with TRBD2. The V gene end was trimmed by 5 bases and the J gene end by 5 bases; junction bases not matched to a gene: 12. Germline CDR1 reads MNHEY; CDR2 reads SMNVEV (reference sequence). The CDR3 extends over 18 amino acids. CDR3 sequence reads: CASSPTGLAGGPRETQYF. DNA of the CDR3: TGTGCCAGCAGTCCTACCGGACTAGCGGGGGGGCCTCGGGAGACCCAGTACTTC.

CDR3 in DNA: TGTGCCAGCAGTTTAACCCTTTGGGGCGAGAACACTGAAGCTTTCTTT. It is translated as CASSLTLWGENTEAFF. This chain links TRBV27 with TRBJ1-1, with a tentative D call TRBD1 (5 bases). The CDR3 is 16 amino acids. Germline V gene lookup returns CDR1 MNHEY and CDR2 SMNVEV (reference sequence). V shed 2 bases and J shed 1 base, with 14 bases lying between them.

The chain links TRBV5-1 to TRBJ2-3, with a possible D match to TRBD2 (6 bases). The CDR3 length is 15 residues. V was shortened by 0 bases and J by 3 bases, with 11 bases between the two germline ends. The germline V gene encodes CDR1 SGHRS and CDR2 YFSETQ. This chain's CDR3 is CASSLVGGRTDTQYF. The CDR3 nucleotides read TGCGCCAGCAGCTTGGTGGGGGGAAGGACAGATACGCAGTATTTT.

V and J are TRBV7-9 and TRBJ2-5; 10 bases line up with TRBD1. The germline V gene has CDR1 SEHNR and CDR2 FQNEAQ (reference sequence). The CDR3 has 14 residues. V lost 4 bases, J lost 4 bases, and 3 bases stayed unmatched. The CDR3 is CASSSDRGRETQYF. As DNA, the CDR3 is TGTGCCAGCAGCTCTGACAGGGGGCGAGAGACCCAGTACTTC. Variable domain in full (rest from reference TRBV7-9 and TRBJ2-5): DTGVSQNPRHKITKRGQNVTFRCDPISEHNRLYWYRQTLGQGPEFLTYFQNEAQLEKSRLLSDRFSAERPKGSFSTLEIQRTEQGDSAMYLCASSSDRGRETQYFGPGTRLLVL.

The chain employs TRBV30 and TRBJ2-7, with TRBD1 matching over 9 bases. The CDR3 contains 14 residues. Germline CDR1 reads GTSNPN; CDR2 reads SVGIG (reference sequence). V shed 5 bases and J 5 bases; nucleotides not matched to a gene: 10. The CDR3 DNA sequence: TGTGCCTGGGAGACGGGACAGGGAATGGACGAGCAGTACTTC. It yields the protein CAWETGQGMDEQYF.

This chain joins TRBV7-8 and TRBJ1-3; D perhaps matches TRBD1 (6 bases). Per the germline V gene, CDR1 is SGHVS and CDR2 is FQNEAQ. The CDR3 runs to 15 residues. Deletions cut 1 base from V and 1 base from J, with 8 bases between. CDR3 sequence reads: CASSLVTGSGNTIYF. The CDR3 DNA sequence: TGTGCCAGCAGCTTAGTAACAGGGTCTGGAAACACCATATATTTT.

The chain joins TRBV2 to TRBJ1-4; no clear D gene. Germline CDR1 reads SNHLY; CDR2 reads FYNNEI. V shed 4 bases and J shed 7 bases, with 16 bases lying between them. The CDR3 runs to 15 residues. This CDR3 is CASSGGDRRGEKLFF. The CDR3 DNA follows: TGTGCCAGCAGTGGGGGAGATCGGAGAGGTGAAAAACTGTTTTTT.

The chain combines TRBV28 with TRBJ1-2, with D unclear. V gave up 4 bases and J gave up 4 bases, with 13 bases separating them. Germline CDR1 is MDHEN and CDR2 is SYDVKM. The CDR3 loop spans 14 amino acids. CDR3 protein: CASSSTTLSYGYTF. In nucleotides, the CDR3 is TGTGCCAGCAGTTCCACAACCTTATCCTATGGCTACACCTTC.

The chain employs TRBV4-1 and TRBJ1-2; no firm D call. Germline V gives CDR1 MGHRA, CDR2 YSYEKL. This CDR3 region has 12 residues. V gave up 3 bases and J gave up 6 bases, with 8 bases separating them. The CDR3 DNA reads as TGCGCCAGCAGCCACATGACAAATGGCTACACCTTC. Its translation is CASSHMTNGYTF.

The J gene is TRBJ1-5, the V gene TRBV10-3; D is unclear. V was cut by 4 bases and J by 7 bases, with 14 bases left in between. The germline gives CDR1 ENHRY, CDR2 SYGVKD. This CDR3 comprises 14 residues. This CDR3 reads CAISAGREGQPQHF. CDR3 DNA sequence: TGTGCCATCAGTGCGGGGAGGGAAGGCCAGCCCCAGCATTTT.

The CDR3 region has the DNA TGTGCCAGCAGCCCGGGACAGGGGGCTCAAGACACTGAAGCTTTCTTT. Translation: CASSPGQGAQDTEAFF. The chain recombines TRBV11-1 with TRBJ1-1; 12 bases are a match to TRBD1. The CDR3 has 16 amino acids. With V trimmed by 5 bases and J by 3 bases, 7 bases remained unmatched. Germline-derived CDR1 and CDR2 are SGHAT and FQDESV (reference sequence).

The chain couples TRBV18 to TRBJ1-5, with TRBD1 matching over 7 bases. Germline CDR1 and CDR2: KGHSH and LQKENI. This CDR3 comprises 14 residues. V lost 5 bases and J lost 2; bases outside the gene matches: 3. CDR3 sequence reads: CASSTDRGNQPQHF. The CDR3 DNA reads as TGTGCCAGCTCAACAGACAGGGGCAATCAGCCCCAGCATTTT.

J is TRBJ2-2 and V is TRBV7-9, with a possible D match to TRBD2 (6 bases). V shed 3 bases and J shed 4 bases, with 6 bases lying between them. From germline, CDR1 is SEHNR and CDR2 FQNEAQ (reference sequence). This CDR3 is built from 13 residues. CDR3 sequence reads: CASSFGGTGELFF. CDR3 nucleotide sequence: TGTGCCAGCAGCTTCGGGGGCACCGGGGAGCTGTTTTTT. Full variable domain (outside the CDR3, taken from reference TRBV7-9 and TRBJ2-2): DTGVSQNPRHKITKRGQNVTFRCDPISEHNRLYWYRQTLGQGPEFLTYFQNEAQLEKSRLLSDRFSAERPKGSFSTLEIQRTEQGDSAMYLCASSFGGTGELFFGEGSRLTVL.

This chain connects TRBV19 to TRBJ1-2, with 10 positions matching TRBD1. The germline gives CDR1 LNHDA, CDR2 SQIVND (reference sequence). Germline trimming cut 10 bases from V and 1 base from J; bases unmatched to any gene: 9. This CDR3 contains 15 residues. This CDR3 reads CATKYRDRGNYGYTF. The CDR3 nucleotides are TGTGCCACGAAGTACCGGGACAGGGGTAACTATGGCTACACCTTC.

The rearrangement joins TRBV2 to TRBJ1-2; D might be TRBD1 (6 bases). This CDR3 has 13 amino acids. The ends were cut back, 1 base at V and 6 bases at J, with 9 bases in the middle. The V gene's germline CDR1 is SNHLY and CDR2 FYNNEI. CDR3 DNA: TGTGCCAGCAGTGAAGGACGGACAGATGGCTACACCTTC. This encodes CASSEGRTDGYTF. Based on the CDR3 plus reference TRBV2 and TRBJ1-2, the full variable domain is EPEVTQTPSHQVTQMGQEVILRCVPISNHLYFYWYRQILGQKVEFLVSFYNNEISEKSEIFDDQFSVERPDGSNFTLKIRSTKLEDSAMYFCASSEGRTDGYTFGSGTRLTVV.

The gene calls are TRBV27 and TRBJ1-1; D remains ambiguous. This CDR3 comprises 13 residues. Between the trimmed V and J ends, which lost 4 bases and 5 bases, there was a span of 11 bases. The germline V gene has CDR1 MNHEY and CDR2 SMNVEV (reference sequence). CDR3 loop: CASSWTPGTEAFF. CDR3 DNA: TGTGCCAGCAGTTGGACCCCGGGGACTGAAGCTTTCTTT.

The J gene is TRBJ2-1, the V gene TRBV5-8, with 7 bases that match TRBD2. CDR1 and CDR2 from the germline V gene are SGHTS and YDEGEE. V shed 1 base, J shed 3 bases, and the junction held 7 bases outside the gene matches. This CDR3 has 16 residues. CDR3 residues: CASSLHLRTSYNEQFF. The CDR3 region has the DNA TGTGCCAGCAGCTTGCACCTTAGGACTAGCTACAATGAGCAGTTCTTC.

This rearrangement joins TRBV14 to TRBJ1-4; D is ambiguous. The CDR3 extends over 15 amino acids. V was pared by 0 bases and J by 7 bases, with 12 bases between. CDR1 and CDR2 (germline): SGHDN, FVKESK. Written as DNA, the CDR3 is TGTGCCAGCAGCCAAGATCACAGTCGGTTTGAAAAACTGTTTTTT. This codes for CASSQDHSRFEKLFF.

CDR3 in amino acids: CASSRAMYYEQYF. Written as DNA, the CDR3 is TGTGCCAGCAGCCGCGCAATGTACTACGAGCAGTACTTC. This sequence joins TRBV7-9 and TRBJ2-7; D is uncertain. Germline loops: CDR1 SEHNR, CDR2 FQNEAQ (reference sequence). This CDR3 spans 13 amino acids. Trimming took 5 bases from V and 3 from J, leaving 11 bases between them.

The chain uses TRBV6-1 and TRBJ2-7; D is possibly TRBD2 (6 bases). There are 12 residues in the CDR3. The germline V and J ends were trimmed by 10 bases and 3 bases, with 13 bases remaining between them. Germline values: CDR1 MNHNS, CDR2 SASEGT. CDR3 nucleotide sequence: TGTGCCACGTCGCGTAGCGGCTACGAGCAGTACTTC. Translating it yields CATSRSGYEQYF.